The TCR beta chain described here comes from a study of human T cells and chemical hapten exposure. Stated time point: pre-sensitization, week 0. Described treatment: therapeutic diphenylcyclopropenone sensitization with weekly scalp DPC. Non-pregnant alopecia patients aged 18 to 70, suitable for DPC therapy. Using its own MiXCR run on the RACE reads, TCRdb lists one record per CDR3 protein. The sample contains 35,000 to 40,000 distinct CDR3 sequences, more than 9% of which appear only once. In this sample, this clonotype turned up many times. The source was whole blood, collected in connection with sensitization to the hapten diphenylcyclopropenone (DPC). The receptor's source is a man aged 30-40 years with alopecia areata. Some clones in this sample may be carry-over from other donors' samples.

CDR3 amino acids: CASSLAAHRTGGSPLHF. For the CDR3, the DNA is TGTGCCAGCAGCTTAGCTGCGCATCGGACAGGAGGTTCACCCCTCCACTTT. The V gene is TRBV7-2, the J gene TRBJ1-6; 7 bases align to TRBD1. Trimming took 0 bases from V and 9 from J; bases not matched to a gene: 11. This CDR3 spans 17 amino acids. Germline V gene lookup returns CDR1 SGHTA and CDR2 FQGNSA.